Listed below are T cell receptor beta chains from one sample, sequenced in a study of blood T cells in healthy people across ages. Via MiXCR, TCRdb re-called the 5' RACE reads, giving one row per CDR3 protein. The data show about 640,000 distinct CDR3 sequences, approximately 30% seen once. Sequenced: blood. These TCRs come from an elderly woman in good health. Each CDR3 is given with its conserved first and last residue. Fields, in order: clone size, J gene, D gene, V gene, CDR3 DNA, CDR3 protein. D genes are given only for firm matches. The listing skips clone size in some rows; elsewhere it reads once, few, many or a size class.

few,TRBJ2-5,.,TRBV7-9,TGTGCCAGCAGCTTAGCGGAGGTGGGAGGAGAGACCCAGTACTTC,CASSLAEVGGETQYF
many,TRBJ2-7,.,TRBV20-1,TGCAGTGCTAGAATTGTTAACGAGCAGTACTTC,CSARIVNEQYF
few,TRBJ2-1,.,TRBV5-1,TGCGCCAGCAGCTTGGATAAGTTTCAGGTCTACAATGAGCAGTTCTTC,CASSLDKFQVYNEQFF
many,TRBJ1-2,.,TRBV7-3,TGTGCCAGCAGCTCGACAGGATTCTATGGCTACACCTTC,CASSSTGFYGYTF
.,TRBJ1-6,.,TRBV19,TGTGCCAGTAGTACGAAACAGGGCGGTGGTTCACCCCTCCACTTT,CASSTKQGGGSPLHF
few,TRBJ2-7,.,TRBV6-6,TGTGCCAGCAGTTACCCCGGCTACGAGCAGTACTTC,CASSYPGYEQYF
.,TRBJ2-1,.,TRBV7-2,TGTGCCACCCTTGAGGGGTGGGGATCCTACAATGAGCAGTTCTTC,CATLEGWGSYNEQFF
many,TRBJ1-2,TRBD1,TRBV29-1,TGCAGCGTGGGGACAGGGAACTATGGCTACACCTTC,CSVGTGNYGYTF
many,TRBJ2-7,.,TRBV29-1,TGCAGCGGCCTCGGGGGTGGCGAGCAGTACTTC,CSGLGGGEQYF
once,TRBJ2-7,.,TRBV29-1,TGCAGCGCCATAGGGGGGACGAACTACGAGCAGTACTTC,CSAIGGTNYEQYF
.,TRBJ2-5,.,TRBV7-6,TGTGCCAGCAGCTTTACGGGGGCTGCAGGGGAGACCCAGTACTTC,CASSFTGAAGETQYF
.,TRBJ1-4,.,TRBV30,TGTGCCTGGAGTAACGGGAGGGGCAGAGAAAAACTGTTTTTT,CAWSNGRGREKLFF
many,TRBJ1-1,.,TRBV4-2,TGTGCCAGCAGCCAGGGACTCACTGAAGCTTTCTTT,CASSQGLTEAFF
once,TRBJ2-1,.,TRBV7-9,TGTGCCAGCAGCTTTTCCGGGCAGGGAAGGCACAATGAGCAGTTCTTC,CASSFSGQGRHNEQFF
many,TRBJ1-2,TRBD1,TRBV3-1,TGTGCCAGCAGCCAAGGGGGACAGGGGATCGGCTACACCTTC,CASSQGGQGIGYTF